The sequence of this TCR beta chain was determined in a study of neurological immune-mediated disorders. Whole-study findings and limits: It was HTLV-1-associated myelopathy that showed the most TCR clonal expansion, while multiple sclerosis showed the least, falling below healthy controls. CDR3 amino acid sequences of expanded clones were not shared across subjects, a result suggesting private repertoires in all groups.

The time point here: longitudinal time-point 1 (baseline). The study built unsorted libraries from 2 million PBMCs kept at -80 C. This clonotype has at least ten counts. As yet, its antigen is unknown. The CDR3 is 16 amino acids. V lost 1 base to trimming and J lost 2 bases, with 12 bases between them. Germline CDR1 reads DFQATT; CDR2 reads SNEGSKA (reference sequence). Synthesis of cDNA was carried out by template-switch 5'RACE. The reaction used 10-nucleotide random UMIs. TCRdb processed the 5' RACE reads anew with MiXCR; each CDR3 protein has one entry. The profile shows 50,000 to 70,000 distinct CDR3 sequences, roughly a tenth of them singletons.

This receptor was identified in a male donor with HTLV-1-associated myelopathy (HAM/TSP). The rearrangement links TRBV20-1 to TRBJ2-6; tentative D call: TRBD1 (6 bases). Sequencing used PBMCs. The CDR3 loop is CSARGRDITGANVLTF. In nucleotides, the CDR3 is TGCAGTGCTAGAGGAAGGGACATAACTGGGGCCAACGTCCTGACTTTC.